This T cell receptor (beta chain) was recovered during a study of identical twins. The study, taken as a whole, reports: Insertion counts were lower in abundant cord blood beta clonotypes, a trend that memory repertoires did not show. Out-of-frame TCR alpha sharing in monozygotic twins exceeded recombination model predictions.

With no exceptions, donors were healthy Caucasians. Each cDNA held unique molecular identifiers, and template switching gave it a universal primer site. Via MiXCR, TCRdb re-called the 5' RACE reads, giving one row per CDR3 protein. The table has some 710,000 distinct CDR3 sequences, approximately 6.1% seen once. As regards this clonotype: Its target is not known.

V dropped 0 bases and J dropped 6 bases, with 5 bases sitting between them. The CDR3 totals 13 residues. From germline, CDR1 is LNHNV and CDR2 YYDKDF (reference sequence). This chain connects TRBV15 to TRBJ1-4; weak D call: TRBD1 (5 bases). The specimen was naive T cells sorted from blood. The TCR comes from a young man in good health. The CDR3 spells CATSRDRDEKLFF. The CDR3 DNA reads as TGTGCCACCAGCAGAGACAGGGATGAAAAACTGTTTTTT.